This TCR beta chain comes out of a study of blood T cell repertoires in COVID-19. Study-level background: Some COVID-19 samples were acute and others convalescent; all came from the United States, Italy and Spain.

Original methodology: Reference gene primers were amplified, and this amplification served to estimate nucleated cell counts. The protocol was immunoSEQ multiplex PCR, while the TCRdb copy is restricted to in-frame clones and leaves out a portion. V, J and clone size are taken as reported in that table, and D and trimming were inferred from the DNA itself. Of about 100,000 clones listed, around nine tenths are singletons. V was trimmed by 1 base and J by 6 bases, leaving 15 bases between them. CDR1 and CDR2 from the germline V gene are MNHEY and SMNVEV (reference sequence). The CDR3 is 16 amino acids.

The TCR sequence derives from a man aged 70-80 years with acute or convalescent COVID-19. The sequencing input was peripheral blood. The chain couples TRBV27 to TRBJ1-4, with D maybe TRBD1 (6 bases). The CDR3 reads CASSLFSGGRDEKLFF. CDR3 DNA sequence: TGTGCCAGCAGTTTATTTTCTGGGGGCCGGGATGAAAAACTGTTTTTT.